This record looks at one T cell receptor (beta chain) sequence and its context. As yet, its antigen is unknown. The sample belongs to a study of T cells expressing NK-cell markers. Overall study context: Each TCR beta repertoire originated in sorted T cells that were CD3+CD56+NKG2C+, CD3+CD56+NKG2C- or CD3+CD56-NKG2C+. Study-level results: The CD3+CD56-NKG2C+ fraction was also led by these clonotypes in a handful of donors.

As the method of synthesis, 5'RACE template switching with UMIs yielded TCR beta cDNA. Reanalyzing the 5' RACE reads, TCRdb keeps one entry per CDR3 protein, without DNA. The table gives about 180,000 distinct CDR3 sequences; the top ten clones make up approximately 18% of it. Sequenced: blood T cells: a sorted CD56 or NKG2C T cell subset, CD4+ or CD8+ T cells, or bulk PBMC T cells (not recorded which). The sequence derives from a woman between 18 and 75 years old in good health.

The CDR3 spells CASSSGGFGELFF. V is TRBV6-2 or TRBV6-3 and J is TRBJ2-2; TCRdb outputs TRBD2, but without DNA this stays unchecked. CDR3 size: 13 residues. Germline values: CDR1 MNHEY, CDR2 SVGEGT.